These T cell receptor beta chains were read from a single sample in a study of human T cells and chemical hapten exposure. Using its own MiXCR run on the RACE reads, TCRdb lists one record per CDR3 protein. The profile covers over 60,000 distinct CDR3 sequences, with 10% appearing a single time and around 7% taken by the ten largest. The sample here was whole blood, taken in connection with sensitization to the hapten diphenylcyclopropenone (DPC). The origin of the receptors is a woman aged 50 to 60 with alopecia areata. Some clones in this sample may be carry-over from other donors' samples. The CDR3 runs from the conserved cysteine through the conserved F or W. The size field is filled for only some rows; it gives once, few, many or a size class.

j_call clone_size v_call cdr3_aa
TRBJ2-7 NA TRBV6-1 CASNFNYEQYF
TRBJ2-5 NA TRBV9 CASSAAGAETQYF
TRBJ1-2 many TRBV12-3/TRBV12-4 CASRLRGGGGSGGYTF
TRBJ1-1 many TRBV12-3/TRBV12-4 CASSWGSEALNTEAFF
TRBJ2-1 few TRBV11-2 CASSYEAVGEQFF
TRBJ2-1 NA TRBV7-2 CASSLDPSYNEQFF
TRBJ1-2 few TRBV7-2 CASSFSGREGYGYTF
TRBJ1-3 NA TRBV6-1 CASSESGFGNTIYF
TRBJ2-5 many TRBV29-1 CSFRQGQETQYF
TRBJ2-5 many TRBV21-1 CASSTRGTQYF
TRBJ2-2 NA TRBV29-1 CSVYLITTGELFF
TRBJ1-1 few TRBV29-1 CSVEDGKGLNTEAFF
TRBJ1-3 many TRBV18 CASSPTERGNTIYF
TRBJ2-7 NA TRBV19 CASSTGIGTSVNYEQYF
TRBJ2-3 NA TRBV5-1 CVSSLEGGSTDTQYF
TRBJ1-1 few TRBV9 CASSVGQVTEAFF
TRBJ1-5 NA TRBV28 CASSPHSSNQPQHF
TRBJ1-1 many TRBV28 CASSRPVVAGTEAFF
TRBJ2-7 many TRBV25-1 CASSGYYEQYF
TRBJ2-5 many TRBV11-2 CASSSVSDRETQYF
TRBJ2-1 many TRBV18 CASSPLASVLDNEQFF
TRBJ1-1 many TRBV29-1 CSVGTGGAVGAFF
TRBJ2-1 many TRBV6-6 CASSYDGGNEQFF
TRBJ1-2 few TRBV29-1 CSVGDRVDYGYTF
TRBJ2-7 few TRBV29-1 CSVSTHLSAEQYF
TRBJ2-3 many TRBV20-1 CSARDLVAGGGDTQYF
TRBJ2-7 many TRBV12-3/TRBV12-4 CASSLGLAGGEQYF
TRBJ1-5 many TRBV12-3/TRBV12-4 CASSLTVNQPQHF
TRBJ2-2 many TRBV6-5 CASSYRWEGNTGELFF
TRBJ1-4 many TRBV5-1 CASSRRQATNEKLFF
TRBJ2-3 many TRBV29-1 CSLRTSRDTDTQYF
TRBJ1-1 few TRBV9 CASSVDSNTEAFF
TRBJ2-2 few TRBV12-3/TRBV12-4 CASSPRQVANTGELFF
TRBJ2-1 few TRBV5-1 CASSYGTGSYNEQFF
TRBJ2-3 NA TRBV29-1 CSVVGTDTQYF
TRBJ1-1 many TRBV6-1 CASKIQGAHTEAFF
TRBJ2-5 NA TRBV5-4 CASSRPLAGGLRETQYF
TRBJ2-2 few TRBV5-1 CASSLEAAGANTGELFF
TRBJ1-5 NA TRBV10-2 CASDSANQPQHF
TRBJ2-3 many TRBV15 CATSRQDVYTQYF